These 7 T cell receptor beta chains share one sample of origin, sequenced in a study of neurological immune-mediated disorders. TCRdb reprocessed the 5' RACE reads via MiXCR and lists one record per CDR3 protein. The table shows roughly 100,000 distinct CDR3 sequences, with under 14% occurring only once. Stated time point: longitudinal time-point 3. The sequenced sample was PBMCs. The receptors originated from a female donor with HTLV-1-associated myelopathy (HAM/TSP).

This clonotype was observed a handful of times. The CDR3 loop reads CASSPSGGRTDTQYF. In DNA form, the CDR3 reads TGTGCCAGCAGCCCTAGCGGGGGGCGCACAGATACGCAGTATTTT. The chain is built from TRBV6-6 and TRBJ2-3, with 11 bases matching TRBD2. Germline CDR1 reads MNHNY; CDR2 reads SVGAGI (reference sequence). This CDR3 region has 15 residues. Unmatched junction bases numbered 3, after V lost 6 bases and J lost 1 base.

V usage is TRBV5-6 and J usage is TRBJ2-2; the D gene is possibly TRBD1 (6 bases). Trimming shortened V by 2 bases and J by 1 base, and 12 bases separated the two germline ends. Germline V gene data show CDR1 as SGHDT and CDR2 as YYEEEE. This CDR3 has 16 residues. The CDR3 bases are TGTGCCAGCAGCTTTTTGGGACATCTGAACACCGGGGAGCTGTTTTTT. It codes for CASSFLGHLNTGELFF.

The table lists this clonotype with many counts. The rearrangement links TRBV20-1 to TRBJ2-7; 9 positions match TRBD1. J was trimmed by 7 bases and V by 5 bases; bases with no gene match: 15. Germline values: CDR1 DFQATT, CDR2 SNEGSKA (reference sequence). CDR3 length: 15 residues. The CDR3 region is CSAGSRDRVGLEQYF. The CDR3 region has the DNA TGCAGTGCTGGAAGCCGGGACAGGGTAGGATTAGAGCAGTACTTC.

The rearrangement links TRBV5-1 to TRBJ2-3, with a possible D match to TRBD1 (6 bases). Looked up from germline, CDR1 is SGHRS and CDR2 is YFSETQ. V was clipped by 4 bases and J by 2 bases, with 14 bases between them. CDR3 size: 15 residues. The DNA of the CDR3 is TGCGCCAGCAGCGGGTCGACAGGCCACACAGATACGCAGTATTTT. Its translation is CASSGSTGHTDTQYF.

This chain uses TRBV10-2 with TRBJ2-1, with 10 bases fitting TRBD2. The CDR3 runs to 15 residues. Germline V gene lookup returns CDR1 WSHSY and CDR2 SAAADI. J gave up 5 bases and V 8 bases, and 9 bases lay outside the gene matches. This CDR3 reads CASRGLAGVDNEQFF. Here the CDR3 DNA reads TGCGCCAGCCGGGGGCTAGCGGGGGTGGACAATGAGCAGTTCTTC.

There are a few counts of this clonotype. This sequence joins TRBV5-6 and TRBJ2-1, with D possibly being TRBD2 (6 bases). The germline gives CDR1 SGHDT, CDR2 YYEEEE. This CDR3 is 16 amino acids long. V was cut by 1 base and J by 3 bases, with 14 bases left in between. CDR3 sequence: CASSLYSGVFYNEQFF. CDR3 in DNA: TGTGCCAGCAGCTTGTATTCGGGGGTTTTCTACAATGAGCAGTTCTTC.

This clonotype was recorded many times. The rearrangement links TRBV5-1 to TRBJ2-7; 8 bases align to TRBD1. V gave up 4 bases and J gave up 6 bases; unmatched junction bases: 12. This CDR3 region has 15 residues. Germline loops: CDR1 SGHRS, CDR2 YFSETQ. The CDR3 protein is CASSAAGQGRSEQYF. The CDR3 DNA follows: TGCGCCAGCAGCGCGGCAGGACAGGGAAGGAGCGAGCAGTACTTC.